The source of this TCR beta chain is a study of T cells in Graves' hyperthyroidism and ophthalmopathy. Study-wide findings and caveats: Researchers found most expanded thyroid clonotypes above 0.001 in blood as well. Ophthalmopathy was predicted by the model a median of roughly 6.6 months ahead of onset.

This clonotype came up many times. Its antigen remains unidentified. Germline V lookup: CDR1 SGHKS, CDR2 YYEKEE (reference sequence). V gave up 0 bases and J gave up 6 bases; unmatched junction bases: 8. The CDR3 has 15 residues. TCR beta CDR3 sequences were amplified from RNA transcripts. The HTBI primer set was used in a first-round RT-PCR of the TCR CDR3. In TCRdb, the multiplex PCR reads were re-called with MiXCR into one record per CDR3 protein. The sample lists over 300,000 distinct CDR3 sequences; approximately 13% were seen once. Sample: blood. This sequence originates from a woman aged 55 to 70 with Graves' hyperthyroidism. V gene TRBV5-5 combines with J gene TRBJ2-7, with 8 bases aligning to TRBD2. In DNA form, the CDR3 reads TGTGCCAGCAGCTTGGCCCCAGGGACTAGATTCGAGCAGTACTTC. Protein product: CASSLAPGTRFEQYF.